Below are 22 T cell receptor beta chains sequenced from a single sample in a study of blood T cell repertoires in COVID-19. TCRdb's copy holds only in-frame clones and misses some; the assay was immunoSEQ multiplex PCR. The sample comprises about 200,000 clones, 80% of which are singletons, and about 7% rests with the top ten. Material for sequencing was PBMCs or T cells enriched from blood (not recorded which). These receptor sequences come from a woman aged 40 to 50 with acute COVID-19.

The rearrangement links TRBV19 to TRBJ1-1; TRBD1 is a possible D gene (5 bases). Germline-derived CDR1 and CDR2 are LNHDA and SQIVND (reference sequence). This CDR3 contains 14 residues. V was cut by 3 bases and J by 0 bases, with 8 bases left in between. The CDR3 reads CASSMRDLNTEAFF. CDR3 nucleotide sequence: TGTGCCAGTAGTATGCGGGACTTGAACACTGAAGCTTTCTTT. Full variable domain (missing parts from reference TRBV19 and TRBJ1-1): DGGITQSPKYLFRKEGQNVTLSCEQNLNHDAMYWYRQDPGQGLRLIYYSQIVNDFQKGDIAEGYSVSREKKESFPLTVTSAQKNPTAFYLCASSMRDLNTEAFFGQGTRLTVV.

The chain uses TRBV28 and TRBJ2-4; the D is unclear. The germline gives CDR1 MDHEN, CDR2 SYDVKM. The CDR3 totals 17 residues. V lost 3 bases, J lost 1 base, and 16 bases lay in between. The CDR3 DNA is TGTGCCAGCAGTTTCCCCCTAAACGACGGGGCCAAAAACATTCAGTACTTC. Translation gives CASSFPLNDGAKNIQYF.

The rearrangement joins TRBV2 to TRBJ1-3; 8 nucleotides agree with TRBD1. CDR3 length: 15 residues. CDR1 is SNHLY and CDR2 is FYNNEI in the germline V gene. The trim removed 6 bases at V and 0 bases at J, leaving 4 bases unmatched. CDR3 sequence reads: CASSSDRASGNTIYF. DNA of the CDR3: TGTGCCAGCAGCTCGGACAGGGCCTCTGGAAACACCATATATTTT. The full variable domain, with the rest looked up from reference TRBV2 and TRBJ1-3, is EPEVTQTPSHQVTQMGQEVILRCVPISNHLYFYWYRQILGQKVEFLVSFYNNEISEKSEIFDDQFSVERPDGSNFTLKIRSTKLEDSAMYFCASSSDRASGNTIYFGEGSWLTVV.

This chain uses TRBV7-2 with TRBJ1-3, with 7 bases lining up with TRBD1. Trimming took 5 bases from V and 2 from J; bases not matched to a gene: 3. The CDR3 covers 14 residues. Germline CDR1 reads SGHTA; CDR2 reads FQGNSA. This chain's CDR3 is CASSPDRAGNTIYF. The CDR3 DNA is TGTGCCAGCAGCCCAGACAGGGCTGGAAACACCATATATTTT.

The chain employs TRBV11-2 and TRBJ1-6, with D maybe TRBD1 (5 bases). CDR1 SGHAT and CDR2 FQNNGV come from the germline V gene. The CDR3 loop spans 16 amino acids. Trimming removed 4 bases from V and 5 bases from J, with 15 bases in between. The CDR3, as DNA: TGTGCCAGCAGCTCCCCCCAAGACAGACATAATTCACCCCTCCACTTT. This encodes CASSSPQDRHNSPLHF.

This rearrangement joins TRBV7-2 to TRBJ1-1, with 7 bases aligning to TRBD1. In germline, CDR1 is SGHTA, CDR2 FQGNSA. V was clipped by 4 bases and J by 8 bases; unmatched bases: 7. CDR3 length equals 13 residues. CDR3 DNA: TGTGCCAGCAGCTACCGGACAGGATTGGAAGCTTTCTTT. Translated: CASSYRTGLEAFF.

The rearrangement joins TRBV9 to TRBJ1-1; D possibly corresponds to TRBD1 (6 bases). The CDR3 extends over 13 amino acids. CDR1 and CDR2 from the germline V gene are SGDLS and YYNGEE. V shed 2 bases and J shed 9 bases, with 14 bases lying between them. Here the CDR3 reads CASSVDSTGQAFF. Here the CDR3 DNA reads TGTGCCAGCAGCGTCGATTCTACAGGGCAAGCTTTCTTT.

V gene TRBV28 combines with J gene TRBJ1-5, with TRBD1 matching over 9 bases. Looked up from germline, CDR1 is MDHEN and CDR2 is SYDVKM. J gave up 1 base and V 2 bases, and 0 bases lay outside the gene matches. The CDR3 covers 15 residues. The chain's CDR3 is CASSLGTGSNQPQHF. CDR3 nucleotides: TGTGCCAGCAGTTTAGGGACAGGGAGCAATCAGCCCCAGCATTTT.

This chain links TRBV30 with TRBJ2-7; D gene ambiguous. Trimming stripped 0 bases from V and 4 bases from J, with 4 bases between. Germline V gene data show CDR1 as GTSNPN and CDR2 as SVGIG (reference sequence). The CDR3 length is 11 residues. The chain's CDR3 is CAWSVRYEQYF. As DNA, the CDR3 is TGTGCCTGGAGTGTGCGGTACGAGCAGTACTTC.

The rearrangement uses TRBV5-1 and TRBJ1-5; D is unresolved. Germline V gene lookup returns CDR1 SGHRS and CDR2 YFSETQ. This CDR3 is 15 amino acids long. Trimming took off 0 bases at V and 3 bases at J, with 10 bases between the two ends. The CDR3: CASSLAGVVNQPQHF. Here the CDR3 DNA reads TGCGCCAGCAGCTTGGCCGGGGTCGTCAATCAGCCCCAGCATTTT. Using reference TRBV5-1 and TRBJ1-5 for the parts outside the CDR3, the full variable domain is KAGVTQTPRYLIKTRGQQVTLSCSPISGHRSVSWYQQTPGQGLQFLFEYFSETQRNKGNFPGRFSGRQFSNSRSEMNVSTLELGDSALYLCASSLAGVVNQPQHFGDGTRLSIL.

V usage is TRBV7-9 and J usage is TRBJ1-1; D remains ambiguous. The V gene's germline CDR1 is SEHNR and CDR2 FQNEAQ (reference sequence). V lost 5 bases and J lost 1, with 8 bases in between. The CDR3 is made up of 13 amino acids. The DNA for the CDR3 is TGTGCCAGCAGCCAGACACCGAACACTGAAGCTTTCTTT. Translation: CASSQTPNTEAFF. Complete variable domain (other parts from reference TRBV7-9 and TRBJ1-1): DTGVSQNPRHKITKRGQNVTFRCDPISEHNRLYWYRQTLGQGPEFLTYFQNEAQLEKSRLLSDRFSAERPKGSFSTLEIQRTEQGDSAMYLCASSQTPNTEAFFGQGTRLTVV.

The chain employs TRBV12-3 or TRBV12-4 and TRBJ1-5; D remains unclear. The V end lost 2 bases, the J end lost 5 bases, and 7 bases lay between the germline ends. This CDR3 comprises 13 residues. The CDR3 spells CASSLYGDQPQHF. The CDR3 region has the DNA TGTGCCAGCAGTTTATATGGAGATCAGCCCCAGCATTTT.

In its sample, this clone was seen a few times. This chain connects TRBV7-2 to TRBJ2-2, with 11 bases fitting TRBD1. The CDR3 runs to 16 residues. J was trimmed by 5 bases and V by 5 bases; bases with no gene match: 7. The germline gives CDR1 SGHTA, CDR2 FQGNSA. CDR3 DNA: TGTGCCAGCAGCCCCCTTGGGACAGGGGGGACCGGGGAGCTGTTTTTT. Its protein is CASSPLGTGGTGELFF.

The rearrangement uses TRBV29-1 and TRBJ2-5; 12 positions agree with TRBD1. V gave up 6 bases and J gave up 4 bases; unmatched junction bases: 9. Germline values: CDR1 SQVTM, CDR2 ANQGSEA. The CDR3 sequence is 15 residues long. This CDR3 reads CSVGRGTGGGETQYF. The CDR3 nucleotides read TGCAGCGTCGGCCGAGGGACAGGGGGCGGAGAGACCCAGTACTTC. Together with reference TRBV29-1 and TRBJ2-5, the CDR3 gives the full variable domain: SAVISQKPSRDICQRGTSLTIQCQVDSQVTMMFWYRQQPGQSLTLIATANQGSEATYESGFVIDKFPISRPNLTFSTLTVSNMSPEDSSIYLCSVGRGTGGGETQYFGPGTRLLVL.

V usage is TRBV7-8 and J usage is TRBJ1-5, with 7 bases identical to TRBD1. CDR1 SGHVS and CDR2 FQNEAQ come from the germline V gene. The CDR3 consists of 14 residues. Losses at the gene ends were 7 bases for V and 6 bases for J; bases not matched to a gene: 9. For the CDR3, the DNA is TGTGCCAGCACTCAGACAGGGCCAGGTCAGCCCCAGCATTTT. Translated, it gives CASTQTGPGQPQHF. Drawing the rest from reference TRBV7-8 and TRBJ1-5, the complete variable domain is GAGVSQSPRYKVAKRGQDVALRCDPISGHVSLFWYQQALGQGPEFLTYFQNEAQLDKSGLPSDRFFAERPEGSVSTLKIQRTQQEDSAVYLCASTQTGPGQPQHFGDGTRLSIL.

Of note for this clone: The sample contains more than one DNA sequence encoding this CDR3. V and J are TRBV3-1 (or the pseudogene TRBV3-2) and TRBJ2-7; 9 positions agree with TRBD1. Germline loops: CDR1 LGHDT, CDR2 YNNKEL (reference sequence). This CDR3 has 14 residues. V dropped 3 bases and J dropped 0; count of bases not matched to a gene: 0. The CDR3 nucleotides are TGTGCCAGCAGCCAGGGACAGGGCTCCTACGAGCAGTACTTC. It translates to CASSQGQGSYEQYF.

The chain uses TRBV4-2 and TRBJ2-7, with TRBD2 identical over 11 bases. Germline V lookup: CDR1 LGHNA, CDR2 YNFKEQ. Germline trimming cut 1 base from V and 7 bases from J; bases unmatched to any gene: 9. CDR3 length equals 16 residues. The chain's CDR3 is CASSQGTTSGRMEQYF. The CDR3 nucleotides read TGTGCCAGCAGCCAAGGGACAACTAGCGGGAGAATGGAGCAGTACTTC.

J is TRBJ2-1 and V is TRBV2; 8 positions match TRBD2. The CDR3 is made up of 16 amino acids. With 6 bases clipped from V and 2 bases from J, the junction kept 9 bases outside the gene matches. Germline V gives CDR1 SNHLY, CDR2 FYNNEI. The CDR3, as DNA: TGTGCCAGCAGCCGTACGCGGGGGGCCGCCTACAATGAGCAGTTCTTC. Its translation is CASSRTRGAAYNEQFF.

This clone was seen a single time. This chain links TRBV5-8 with TRBJ1-1; weak D call: TRBD1 (6 bases). CDR3 size: 13 residues. Trimming removed 4 bases from V and 12 bases from J, with 19 bases in between. Germline CDR1 is SGHTS and CDR2 is YDEGEE. The DNA for the CDR3 is TGTGCCAGCAGCGAAAGACAGGACCATTGGTCTTTCTTT. It codes for CASSERQDHWSFF.

The chain combines TRBV7-2 with TRBJ1-2; TRBD1 matches at 9 bases. The CDR3 consists of 14 residues. J gave up 4 bases and V 5 bases, and 5 bases lay outside the gene matches. Germline CDR1 SGHTA, CDR2 FQGNSA. This chain's CDR3 is CASSTDRGGYGYTF. CDR3 coding DNA: TGTGCCAGCAGCACGGACAGGGGCGGCTATGGCTACACCTTC.

This chain uses TRBV15 with TRBJ1-6, with D uncertain. This CDR3 is built from 14 residues. Trimming removed 1 base from V and 5 bases from J, with 6 bases in between. Germline V CDR1 and CDR2: LNHNV, YYDKDF (reference sequence). This CDR3 is CATSRGQNNSPLHF. CDR3 DNA: TGTGCCACCAGCAGAGGACAAAATAATTCACCCCTCCACTTT.

Written as DNA, the CDR3 is TGCGCCAGCAGCTTGATTACAGGGGGAAGGAGTACAGATACGCAGTATTTT. It encodes CASSLITGGRSTDTQYF. The chain joins TRBV5-1 to TRBJ2-3, with 8 bases aligning to TRBD1. CDR3 length: 17 amino acids. J lost 3 bases, V lost 1 base, and 10 bases had no gene match. Per the germline V gene, CDR1 is SGHRS and CDR2 is YFSETQ.